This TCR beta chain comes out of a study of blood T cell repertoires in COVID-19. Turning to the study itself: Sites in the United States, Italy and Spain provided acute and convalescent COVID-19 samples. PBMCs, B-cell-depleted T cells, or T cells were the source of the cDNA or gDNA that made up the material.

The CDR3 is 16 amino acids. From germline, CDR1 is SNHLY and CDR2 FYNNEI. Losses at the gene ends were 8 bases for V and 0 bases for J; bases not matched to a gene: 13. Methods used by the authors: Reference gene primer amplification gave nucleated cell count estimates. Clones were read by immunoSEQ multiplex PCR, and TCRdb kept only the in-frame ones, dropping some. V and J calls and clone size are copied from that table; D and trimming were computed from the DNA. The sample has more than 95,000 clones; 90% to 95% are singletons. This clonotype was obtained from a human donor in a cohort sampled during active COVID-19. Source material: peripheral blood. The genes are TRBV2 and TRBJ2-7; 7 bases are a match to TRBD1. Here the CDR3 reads CASWVSSTGTSYEQYF. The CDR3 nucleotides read TGTGCCAGCTGGGTTTCTTCGACAGGGACCTCCTACGAGCAGTACTTC.